This T cell receptor (beta chain) derives from a study of blood T cell repertoires in COVID-19. Background on the study: T cells, B-cell-depleted T cells, or PBMCs supplied cDNA or gDNA.

Looked up from germline, CDR1 is SEHNR and CDR2 is FQNEAQ (reference sequence). The CDR3 contains 16 residues. Trimming stripped 1 base from V and 7 bases from J, with 17 bases between. This clone was seen only a few times. Original methodology: Estimates of nucleated cell counts were drawn from the amplification of reference gene primers. Profiled with immunoSEQ multiplex PCR; TCRdb holds only in-frame clones, not every one. V and J calls plus clone size are reproduced from that table; the DNA served to infer D and trimming. The sample holds roughly 200,000 clones, roughly 73% seen once. The chain uses TRBV7-9 and TRBJ1-5; D perhaps matches TRBD1 (5 bases). The receptor was derived from a woman of 80 years or more with active or convalescent COVID-19. Sequencing input: peripheral blood. CDR3 bases: TGTGCCAGCAGCTTAGATCTTGGACACCATGGCCAGCCCCAGCATTTT. This codes for CASSLDLGHHGQPQHF.